Listed below are T cell receptor beta chains from one sample, sequenced in a study of blood T cell repertoires in COVID-19. Sequencing was performed with immunoSEQ multiplex PCR; in TCRdb, only in-frame clones are kept and a portion is missing. The sample consists of 140,000 to 150,000 clones, about 90% of them appearing once. The sample comprised peripheral blood. These receptors were obtained from a man between 50 and 59 years old who had recovered from COVID-19. Both conserved end residues are part of each CDR3. Each record gives: V gene, J gene, D gene, CDR3 protein. A D gene is named only where the DNA matches it firmly.

TRBV12-5	TRBJ1-2	-	CASGLDGVRGYTF
TRBV7-3	TRBJ1-1	-	CASSPQPTGNTEAFF
TRBV7-9	TRBJ2-7	TRBD2	CASSLRGGLPYEQYF
TRBV2	TRBJ2-3	TRBD2	CASRTGTSGGGSTDTQYF
TRBV5-6	TRBJ2-2	TRBD1	CASSLRGPRFGELFF
TRBV5-4	TRBJ1-2	TRBD1	CASSYPTGALDGYTF
TRBV6-5	TRBJ2-1	-	CASSYFTQTGNEQFF
TRBV6-5	TRBJ2-7	TRBD2	CASSPYSVPGGEQYF
TRBV6-5	TRBJ1-2	TRBD1	CASSYEGAPAYTF
TRBV4-1	TRBJ1-4	TRBD1	CASSQAQGITNEKLFF
TRBV9	TRBJ2-1	-	CASSARGAINEQFF
TRBV19	TRBJ2-5	-	CASSIRDNQETQYF
TRBV7-2	TRBJ1-1	-	CASSPVVLREAFF
TRBV28	TRBJ1-2	TRBD1	CASSTTGAPANYGYTF
TRBV5-1	TRBJ1-2	-	CASSLDRYGYTF
TRBV7-2	TRBJ2-7	TRBD1	CASSSRTGKSYEQYF